Below, one T cell receptor beta chain is given with its context. The data were obtained in a study of PD-1 and CTLA-4 blockade in melanoma. This table comes from immunoSEQ multiplex PCR, and its TCRdb copy is limited to in-frame clones, with some not included. In the table there are tens of thousands of clones, roughly 90% of which are singletons. From germline, CDR1 is WSHSY and CDR2 SAAADI. Trimming took 5 bases from V and 2 from J, leaving 14 bases between them. This CDR3 spans 15 amino acids. The chain uses TRBV10-2 and TRBJ2-3; possible D gene TRBD1, 6 bases. This TCR was sampled from a human donor with melanoma. Sequenced here: CD8+ T cells from peripheral blood, sampled from a patient given anti-PD-1 treatment. CDR3 nucleotides: TGCGCCAGCAGTCTAGGACAGACCCACACAGATACGCAGTATTTT. This gives the protein CASSLGQTHTDTQYF.